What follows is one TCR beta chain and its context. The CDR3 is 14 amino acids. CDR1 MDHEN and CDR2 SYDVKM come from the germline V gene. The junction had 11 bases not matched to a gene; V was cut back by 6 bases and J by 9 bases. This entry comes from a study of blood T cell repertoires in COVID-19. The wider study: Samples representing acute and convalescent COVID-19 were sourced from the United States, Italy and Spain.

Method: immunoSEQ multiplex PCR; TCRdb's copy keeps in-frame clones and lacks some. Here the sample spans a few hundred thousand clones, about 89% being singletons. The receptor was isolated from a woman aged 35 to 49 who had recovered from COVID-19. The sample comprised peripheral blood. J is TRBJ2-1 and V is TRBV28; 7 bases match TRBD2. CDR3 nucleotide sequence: TGTGCCAGCAGGCCTAGCGGCCCCGAGGGTGAGCAGTTCTTC. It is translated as CASRPSGPEGEQFF.